The source of this T cell receptor beta chain is a study of breast tumors, draining lymph nodes, adjacent tissues listed by TCRdb under 2016. Turning to the overall study: Breast cancer patients provided tumor, adjacent nontumor tissue and axillary lymph nodes, and the study compared the TCR beta repertoires across these three sources. The study was designed to assess the relationships and possible T-cell exchange between tumor, surrounding tissue and draining lymph node repertoires in human breast cancer. Beyond this particular receptor, the publication reports: The data were judged consistent with most tumor T cells deriving from the lymph node and then expanding within tumor tissue. The conclusion that tumor T cells originate in lymph nodes was framed as consistent with a hypothesis rather than directly demonstrated. Tumor T-cell repertoires showed less diversity than lymph node repertoires and more diversity than nontumor tissue repertoires, and tumor T-cell repertoires showed preferential V and J gene usage. In luminal-like breast cancer, tumor and nontumor tissue repertoires resembled each other significantly more than in basal-like breast cancer.

Lymph node samples came from the axillary draining lymph nodes of breast cancer patients. Sequencing used an Illumina HiSeq 2000. Multiplex PCR amplification was used to generate the TCR beta chain libraries. The amplified TCR beta chain products were analyzed by high-throughput sequencing. The raw public data were reprocessed by TCRdb itself: fastp quality trimming at Q25, MiXCR clonotype calling, in-frame beta chains only. A single entry per CDR3 protein holds the most common genes and DNA from its merged rows. The sample table shows roughly 260,000 distinct CDR3 sequences, and around 30% are seen once. More than 0.85% of the sample rests with the top ten. The CDR3 sequence holds 17 residues, the cysteine and phenylalanine included. The CDR3 DNA has 51 bases and is translated from base 1. With respect to this clonotype: Its antigen is currently not known. This clone may be a read error of a much larger clone one base away.

The TCR comes from a female donor with breast cancer. Some clones in this sample may be carry-over from other donors' samples. Sequences were obtained from axillary lymph node tissue. This receptor chain uses TRBV12-3 or TRBV12-4 and TRBJ2-1; TRBD2 aligns with 8 central bases. The CDR3 region reads CASSLLASGSRIDERFF. DNA sequence: TGTGCCAGCAGTTTATTGGCTAGCGGGTCAAGGATCGATGAGCGGTTCTTC.